The 17 T cell receptor beta chains below were found in one sample sequenced in a study of human T cells and chemical hapten exposure. TCRdb analysed the RACE reads with MiXCR anew, one entry per CDR3 protein. The repertoire holds 38,000 or so distinct CDR3 sequences, with less than 8.5% as singletons. The time point denotes: pre-sensitization, week 0. The treatment here: therapeutic diphenylcyclopropenone sensitization with weekly scalp DPC. The starting material was whole blood, obtained in connection with sensitization to the hapten diphenylcyclopropenone (DPC). The receptors originated from a woman in her forties or fifties with alopecia areata. Some clones in this sample may be carry-over from other donors' samples.

This clonotype was detected many times. CDR3 sequence reads: CSAPWGRGGSPLHF. The CDR3 nucleotides are TGCAGTGCTCCATGGGGCAGGGGAGGATCACCCCTCCACTTT. The V and J genes are TRBV20-1 and TRBJ1-6; tentative D call: TRBD1 (6 bases). This CDR3 has 14 residues. V was clipped by 5 bases and J by 10 bases, with 18 bases between them. CDR1 and CDR2 from the germline V gene are DFQATT and SNEGSKA (reference sequence).

V is TRBV29-1 and J is TRBJ2-5; D not certain. The length of the CDR3 is 14 residues. Germline lookup yields CDR1 SQVTM and CDR2 ANQGSEA. Trimming left V 7 bases short and J 2 bases short, with 17 bases between. The DNA for the CDR3 is TGCAGCGCCAAAGATATAGTCAGTCAAGAGACCCAGTACTTC. This gives the protein CSAKDIVSQETQYF.

This clonotype was recorded a few times. The chain joins TRBV12-3 or TRBV12-4 to TRBJ2-1; 7 bases fit TRBD1. CDR3 length: 17 residues. Unmatched junction bases numbered 12, after V lost 1 base and J lost 6 bases. The CDR3 reads CASSLGQGSRQGNEQFF. CDR3 nucleotides: TGTGCCAGCAGTTTAGGACAGGGTTCGCGGCAGGGCAATGAGCAGTTCTTC.

This clonotype was detected ten times or more. The gene calls are TRBV7-3 and TRBJ1-5; no clear D gene. Trimming shortened V by 3 bases and J by 2 bases, and 11 bases separated the two germline ends. Per the germline V gene, CDR1 is SGHTA and CDR2 is FQGTGA. This CDR3 region has 15 residues. The CDR3: CASSLPPGGNQPQHF. The CDR3 region has the DNA TGTGCCAGCAGCTTGCCGCCAGGAGGCAATCAGCCCCAGCATTTT.

CDR3 amino acids: CASSLEGIGQPQHF. The CDR3 bases are TGTGCCAGCAGTTTAGAGGGAATTGGTCAGCCCCAGCATTTT. The chain joins TRBV27 to TRBJ1-5; no reliable D call. Trimming pared 2 bases from V and 6 bases from J, leaving 11 bases between. Germline CDR1 reads MNHEY; CDR2 reads SMNVEV (reference sequence). The CDR3 runs 14 residues.

This clonotype was seen more than once but under ten times. The V and J genes are TRBV9 and TRBJ2-1; a possible D gene is TRBD1 (6 bases). This CDR3 region has 13 residues. The germline V gene encodes CDR1 SGDLS and CDR2 YYNGEE. Between the trimmed V and J ends, which lost 5 bases and 7 bases, there was a span of 13 bases. The CDR3 sequence: CASRSSTGNEQFF. As DNA, the CDR3 is TGTGCCAGCAGATCGAGTACAGGGAATGAGCAGTTCTTC.

This clonotype was counted ten times or more. This chain joins TRBV12-3 or TRBV12-4 and TRBJ2-3; 7 bases align to TRBD2. The CDR3 covers 13 residues. V gave up 8 bases and J gave up 4 bases; unmatched junction bases: 6. The CDR3 protein is CASAAGVPDTQYF. Here the CDR3 DNA reads TGTGCCAGCGCGGCGGGAGTACCAGATACGCAGTATTTT.

As regards this clonotype: Germline is not matched at one junction end, which may reflect a read error. The chain has TRBV5-6 and TRBJ2-7; no reliable D call. CDR1 and CDR2 from the germline V gene are SGHDT and YYEEEE. The CDR3 covers 14 residues. The CDR3 sequence: CASSFFSRSYEQCF. The CDR3, as DNA: TGTGCCAGCAGCTTTTTCTCCCGCTCCTACGAGCAGTGCTTC.

In its sample, this clonotype was seen many times. The V and J genes are TRBV6-1 and TRBJ2-2, with D unclear. V lost 2 bases and J 7 bases, leaving 8 bases between the germline ends. Per the germline V gene, CDR1 is MNHNS and CDR2 is SASEGT. CDR3 length: 13 amino acids. In nucleotides, the CDR3 is TGTGCCAGCAGTGAACAGGTCGACGGGGAGCTGTTTTTT. Protein: CASSEQVDGELFF.

The sample holds many counts of this clonotype. This chain joins TRBV3-1 and TRBJ1-6; the D gene is possibly TRBD1 (6 bases). The CDR3 is 16 amino acids. Germline assignment: CDR1 LGHDT and CDR2 YNNKEL (reference sequence). V was clipped by 3 bases and J by 6 bases, with 15 bases between them. The CDR3 region has the DNA TGTGCCAGCAGCCAGAGACAGGCGTCACTTAATTCACCCCTCCACTTT. This encodes CASSQRQASLNSPLHF.

The chain recombines TRBV6-5 with TRBJ2-1; 13 nucleotides align to TRBD2. The J segment lost 10 bases and the V segment lost 5 bases, leaving 5 bases of the junction unmatched. This CDR3 is built from 14 residues. The germline gives CDR1 MNHEY, CDR2 SVGAGI. For the CDR3, the DNA is TGTGCCAGCAGTACTAGCGGGAGGGCGGGGGAGCAGTTCTTC. Amino acid sequence: CASSTSGRAGEQFF.

The chain carries TRBV29-1 and TRBJ2-3; 7 bases line up with TRBD1. Unmatched junction bases numbered 11, after V lost 7 bases and J lost 1 base. The CDR3 is 15 residues long. Germline loops: CDR1 SQVTM, CDR2 ANQGSEA. The CDR3 here is CSGGRDRAGTDTQYF. The CDR3 DNA follows: TGCAGCGGCGGTAGAGACAGGGCTGGCACAGATACGCAGTATTTT.

The chain is built from TRBV12-5 and TRBJ2-3; no clear D. V was trimmed by 6 bases and J by 3 bases, leaving 16 bases between them. The CDR3 runs to 15 residues. The V gene's germline CDR1 is LGHNT and CDR2 FRNRAP. The DNA of the CDR3 is TGTGCTAGTGGCCCCTTCGTAGGGCCGACAGATACGCAGTATTTT. Its translation: CASGPFVGPTDTQYF.

This clonotype was seen ten or more times. The chain links TRBV11-2 to TRBJ1-4; D is unresolved. The V gene's germline CDR1 is SGHAT and CDR2 FQNNGV. Trimming removed 5 bases from V and 7 bases from J, with 8 bases in between. The CDR3 runs to 12 residues. In DNA, the CDR3 is TGTGCCAGCAGCCTTAGGGTTGAAAAACTGTTTTTT. Encoded protein: CASSLRVEKLFF. Using reference TRBV11-2 and TRBJ1-4 for the parts outside the CDR3, the full variable domain is EAGVAQSPRYKIIEKRQSVAFWCNPISGHATLYWYQQILGQGPKLLIQFQNNGVVDDSQLPKDRFSAERLKGVDSTLKIQPAKLEDSAVYLCASSLRVEKLFFGSGTQLSVL.

This clonotype occurred many times. CDR3 in DNA: TGTGCCAGCAGCATAAGGGACGGTGGGTACGAGCAGTACTTC. This sequence encodes CASSIRDGGYEQYF. This chain uses TRBV6-5 with TRBJ2-7; possibly TRBD1 or TRBD2 for D (5 bases each). Trimming took off 6 bases at V and 4 bases at J, with 16 bases between the two ends. Germline values: CDR1 MNHEY, CDR2 SVGAGI. The CDR3 has 14 amino acids.

This clonotype has only a few counts. CDR3 nucleotide sequence: TGCGCCAGCAGCGTGACAGGGCACGAGCAGTACTTC. This gives the protein CASSVTGHEQYF. The chain couples TRBV5-1 to TRBJ2-7; 7 positions match TRBD1. The V and J ends lost 4 bases and 5 bases, in that order; junction bases with no gene match: 3. Germline CDR1 and CDR2: SGHRS and YFSETQ. This CDR3 is built from 12 residues.

This clonotype was seen repeatedly, ten times or more. The V and J genes are TRBV29-1 and TRBJ1-3; weak D call: TRBD1 (6 bases). Trimming took off 6 bases at V and 0 bases at J, with 9 bases between the two ends. The CDR3 consists of 13 residues. The germline CDR1 and CDR2 sequences are SQVTM and ANQGSEA. Here the CDR3 reads CSVGANSGNTIYF. The CDR3 nucleotides are TGCAGCGTGGGGGCAAACTCTGGAAACACCATATATTTT.